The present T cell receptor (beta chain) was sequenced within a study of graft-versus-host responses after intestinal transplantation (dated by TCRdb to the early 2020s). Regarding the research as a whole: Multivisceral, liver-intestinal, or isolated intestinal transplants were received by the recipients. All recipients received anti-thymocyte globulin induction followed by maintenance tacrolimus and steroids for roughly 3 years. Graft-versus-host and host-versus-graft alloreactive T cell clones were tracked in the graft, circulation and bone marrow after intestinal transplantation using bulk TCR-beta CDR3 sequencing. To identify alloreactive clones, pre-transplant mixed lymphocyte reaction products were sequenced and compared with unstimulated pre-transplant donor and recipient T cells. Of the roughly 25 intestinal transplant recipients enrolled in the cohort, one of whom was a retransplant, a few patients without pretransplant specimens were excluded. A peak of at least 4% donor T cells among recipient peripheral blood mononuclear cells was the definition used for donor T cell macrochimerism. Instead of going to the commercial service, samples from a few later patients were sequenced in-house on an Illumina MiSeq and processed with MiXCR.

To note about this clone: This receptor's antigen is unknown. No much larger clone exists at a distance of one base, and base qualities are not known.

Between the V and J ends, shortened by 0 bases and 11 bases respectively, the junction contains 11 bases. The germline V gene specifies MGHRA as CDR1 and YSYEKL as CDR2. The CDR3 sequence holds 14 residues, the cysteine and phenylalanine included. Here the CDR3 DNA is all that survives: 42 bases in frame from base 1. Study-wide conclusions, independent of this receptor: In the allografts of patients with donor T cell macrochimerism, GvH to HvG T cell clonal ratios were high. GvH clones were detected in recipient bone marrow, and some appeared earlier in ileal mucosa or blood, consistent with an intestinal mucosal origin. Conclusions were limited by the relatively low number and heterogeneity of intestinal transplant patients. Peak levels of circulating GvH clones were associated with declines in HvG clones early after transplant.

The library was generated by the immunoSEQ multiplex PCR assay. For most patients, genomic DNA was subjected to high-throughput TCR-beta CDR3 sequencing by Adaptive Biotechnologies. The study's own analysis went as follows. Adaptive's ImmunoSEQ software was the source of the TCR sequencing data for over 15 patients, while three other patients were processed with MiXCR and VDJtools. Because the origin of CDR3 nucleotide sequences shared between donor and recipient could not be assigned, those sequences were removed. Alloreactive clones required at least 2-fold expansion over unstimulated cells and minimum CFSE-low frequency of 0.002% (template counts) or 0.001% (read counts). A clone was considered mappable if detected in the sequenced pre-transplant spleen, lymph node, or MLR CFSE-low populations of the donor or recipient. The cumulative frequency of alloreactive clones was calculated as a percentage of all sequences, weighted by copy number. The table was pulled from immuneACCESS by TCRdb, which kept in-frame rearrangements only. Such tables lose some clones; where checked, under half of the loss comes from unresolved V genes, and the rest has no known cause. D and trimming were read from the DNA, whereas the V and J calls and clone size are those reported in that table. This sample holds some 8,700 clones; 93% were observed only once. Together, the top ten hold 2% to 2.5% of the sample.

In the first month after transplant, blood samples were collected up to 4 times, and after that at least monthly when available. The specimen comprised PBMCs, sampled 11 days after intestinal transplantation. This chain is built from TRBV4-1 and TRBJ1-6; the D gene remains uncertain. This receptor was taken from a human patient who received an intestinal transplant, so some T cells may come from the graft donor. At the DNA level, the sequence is TGCGCCAGCAGCCAAGATATAGCGTTTACACCCCTCCACTTT. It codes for CASSQDIAFTPLHF.